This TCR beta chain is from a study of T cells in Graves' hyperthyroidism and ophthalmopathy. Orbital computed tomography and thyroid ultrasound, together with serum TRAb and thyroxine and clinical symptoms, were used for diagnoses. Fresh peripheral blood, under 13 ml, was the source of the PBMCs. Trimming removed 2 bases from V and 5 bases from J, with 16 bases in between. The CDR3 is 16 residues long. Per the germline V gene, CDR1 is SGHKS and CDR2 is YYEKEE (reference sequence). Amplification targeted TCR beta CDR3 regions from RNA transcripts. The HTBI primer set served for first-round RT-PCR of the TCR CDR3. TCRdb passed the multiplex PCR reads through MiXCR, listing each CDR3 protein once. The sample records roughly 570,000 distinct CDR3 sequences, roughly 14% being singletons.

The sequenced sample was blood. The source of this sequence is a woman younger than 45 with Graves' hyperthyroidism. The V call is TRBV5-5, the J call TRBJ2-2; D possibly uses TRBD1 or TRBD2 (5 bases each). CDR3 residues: CASSFDPAGRTGELFF. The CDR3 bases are TGTGCCAGCAGCTTTGACCCGGCAGGGAGAACCGGGGAGCTGTTTTTT. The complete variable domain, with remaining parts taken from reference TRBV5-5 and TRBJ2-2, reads DAGVTQSPTHLIKTRGQQVTLRCSPISGHKSVSWYQQVLGQGPQFIFQYYEKEERGRGNFPDRFSARQFPNYSSELNVNALLLGDSALYLCASSFDPAGRTGELFFGEGSRLTVL.